The text below deals with one T cell receptor (beta chain). Its antigen is still unknown. Germline trimming cut 3 bases from V and 3 bases from J; bases unmatched to any gene: 9. CDR1 is MDHEN and CDR2 is SYDVKM in the germline V gene. The CDR3 extends over 16 amino acids. The source of the sample is a study of cytomegalovirus exposure and HLA in healthy donors. In the study overall: The approximately 120 validation repertoires, a later analysis reported, used the same platform as the roughly 650 repertoires from the first cohort.

Profiled with immunoSEQ multiplex PCR; TCRdb holds only in-frame clones, not every one. Among more than 130,000 clones listed, just over 85% were seen once. General study findings and limits: For cytomegalovirus status, the classifier reportedly gave diagnoses with high specificity and sensitivity. Cytomegalovirus association was assigned to about 150 TCR beta chains.

This sequence joins TRBV28 and TRBJ2-7; 9 bases are a match to TRBD1. Sequences were obtained from PBMCs. The sequence was obtained from a woman under 30 in good health and CMV-seropositive. The CDR3 nucleotides read TGTGCCAGCAGTTTTGCGCGGGACAGGGCGGGCTACGAGCAGTACTTC. This translates into CASSFARDRAGYEQYF. Looking up the rest from reference TRBV28 and TRBJ2-7 gives the full variable domain: DVKVTQSSRYLVKRTGEKVFLECVQDMDHENMFWYRQDPGLGLRLIYFSYDVKMKEKGDIPEGYSVSREKKERFSLILESASTNQTSMYLCASSFARDRAGYEQYFGPGTRLTVT.